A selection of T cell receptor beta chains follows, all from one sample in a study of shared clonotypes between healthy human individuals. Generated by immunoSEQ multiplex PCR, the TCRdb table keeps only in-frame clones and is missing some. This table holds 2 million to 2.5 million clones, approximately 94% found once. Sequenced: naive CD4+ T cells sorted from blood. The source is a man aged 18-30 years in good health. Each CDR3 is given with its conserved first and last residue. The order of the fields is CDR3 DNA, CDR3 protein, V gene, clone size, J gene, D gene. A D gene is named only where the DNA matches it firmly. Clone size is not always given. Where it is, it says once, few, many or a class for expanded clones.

CDR3nt: TGTGCCAGCAGCTTCGCCGGGACAGAGAATTCACCCCTCCACTTT
CDR3aa: CASSFAGTENSPLHF
v_gene: TRBV9
abundance: .
j_gene: TRBJ1-6
d_gene: TRBD1

CDR3nt: TGTGCCAGCAGCCGGACGACAGGGAGAACCGGGGAGCTGTTTTTT
CDR3aa: CASSRTTGRTGELFF
v_gene: TRBV7-3
abundance: .
j_gene: TRBJ2-2
d_gene: TRBD1

CDR3nt: TGTGCCAGCAGTGAAGCGCGTCACGAGCAGTACTTC
CDR3aa: CASSEARHEQYF
v_gene: TRBV6-1
abundance: few
j_gene: TRBJ2-7
d_gene: .

CDR3nt: TGCGCCAGCAGCCAGGAAGCGGATACGTACCAAGAGACCCAGTACTTC
CDR3aa: CASSQEADTYQETQYF
v_gene: TRBV4-1
abundance: .
j_gene: TRBJ2-5
d_gene: .

CDR3nt: TGTGCCAGCTGGGACAGGGCGGACACTGAAGCTTTCTTT
CDR3aa: CASWDRADTEAFF
v_gene: TRBV18
abundance: .
j_gene: TRBJ1-1
d_gene: TRBD1

CDR3nt: TGTGCCTGGACCGTGGGGGAAATGGGCTATTCACCCCTCCACTTT
CDR3aa: CAWTVGEMGYSPLHF
v_gene: TRBV30
abundance: .
j_gene: TRBJ1-6
d_gene: .

CDR3nt: TGTGCCAGCAGTCCTACTCAGGGGTACACCGGGGAGCTGTTTTTT
CDR3aa: CASSPTQGYTGELFF
v_gene: TRBV27
abundance: .
j_gene: TRBJ2-2
d_gene: .

CDR3nt: TGTGCCAGCAGCTTGGGGCAGGTGGACTCTGGAAACACCATATATTTT
CDR3aa: CASSLGQVDSGNTIYF
v_gene: TRBV5-5
abundance: .
j_gene: TRBJ1-3
d_gene: .

CDR3nt: TGTGCCAGCAGTGCTTCGGTGATAAGGGGAGGAGGTGGCTACACCTTC
CDR3aa: CASSASVIRGGGGYTF
v_gene: TRBV2
abundance: .
j_gene: TRBJ1-2
d_gene: .

CDR3nt: TGTGCCAGCAGCGCCCTGGGGACAGGGAAAGCTTTCTTT
CDR3aa: CASSALGTGKAFF
v_gene: TRBV9
abundance: once
j_gene: TRBJ1-1
d_gene: TRBD1

CDR3nt: TGTGCCAGCAGTTTCTGGGCAGGGTGGAGCCCCCACAATGAGCAGTTCTTC
CDR3aa: CASSFWAGWSPHNEQFF
v_gene: TRBV27
abundance: .
j_gene: TRBJ2-1
d_gene: .

CDR3nt: TGCGCCAGCAGCTTGATTGAAAAAACTAACACCGGGGAGCTGTTTTTT
CDR3aa: CASSLIEKTNTGELFF
v_gene: TRBV5-1
abundance: once
j_gene: TRBJ2-2
d_gene: .

CDR3nt: TGTGCCAGCAGTTCGGACACCGGCTACACCTTC
CDR3aa: CASSSDTGYTF
v_gene: TRBV6-6
abundance: .
j_gene: TRBJ1-2
d_gene: .

CDR3nt: TGTGCCAGCAGTCCAGGAGTAGCCAAAAACATTCAGTACTTC
CDR3aa: CASSPGVAKNIQYF
v_gene: TRBV2
abundance: .
j_gene: TRBJ2-4
d_gene: .

CDR3nt: TGTGCCAGTAGTGTGGGACTAGCGGGAGGGCTCCAAGAGACCCAGTACTTC
CDR3aa: CASSVGLAGGLQETQYF
v_gene: TRBV19
abundance: .
j_gene: TRBJ2-5
d_gene: TRBD2

CDR3nt: TGTGCCTGGAGCGGGGGAGGGGGTCAGCCCCAGCATTTT
CDR3aa: CAWSGGGGQPQHF
v_gene: TRBV30
abundance: once
j_gene: TRBJ1-5
d_gene: .

CDR3nt: TGTGCCAGCAGCTTAAACGGGAGAGGGGATGCAGATACGCAGTATTTT
CDR3aa: CASSLNGRGDADTQYF
v_gene: TRBV5-4
abundance: .
j_gene: TRBJ2-3
d_gene: .

CDR3nt: TGTGCCAGTACGAGCACGAACACCGGGGAGCTGTTTTTT
CDR3aa: CASTSTNTGELFF
v_gene: TRBV19
abundance: .
j_gene: TRBJ2-2
d_gene: .

CDR3nt: TGTGCCTGGAGCCTTTACCAGACGGTCTATAATTCACCCCTCCACTTT
CDR3aa: CAWSLYQTVYNSPLHF
v_gene: TRBV30
abundance: .
j_gene: TRBJ1-6
d_gene: .

CDR3nt: TGCGCCAGCAGCATGGGACTAGCGGGGCCCACAGATACGCAGTATTTT
CDR3aa: CASSMGLAGPTDTQYF
v_gene: TRBV5-1
abundance: .
j_gene: TRBJ2-3
d_gene: TRBD2

CDR3nt: TGTGCCAGCAGCGTGAGGGGAGCTATGACAGGGTGGTGGGAGGGAGAGCAGTACTTC
CDR3aa: CASSVRGAMTGWWEGEQYF
v_gene: TRBV9
abundance: .
j_gene: TRBJ2-7
d_gene: .

CDR3nt: TGTGCCTGGAATCTAAAGAGCGGGGTGAGCCGGTTCTTC
CDR3aa: CAWNLKSGVSRFF
v_gene: TRBV30
abundance: .
j_gene: TRBJ2-1
d_gene: TRBD2

CDR3nt: TGTGCCAGCAGTTACTCTACCGACACCGGGGAGCTGTTTTTT
CDR3aa: CASSYSTDTGELFF
v_gene: TRBV6-5
abundance: .
j_gene: TRBJ2-2
d_gene: .

CDR3nt: TGTGCCAGTAGTATTACAGCTATCGGGGATTATGGCTACACCTTC
CDR3aa: CASSITAIGDYGYTF
v_gene: TRBV19
abundance: .
j_gene: TRBJ1-2
d_gene: .

CDR3nt: TGTGCCAGAAGCTTGGGAGCGCAAGAGACCCAGTACTTC
CDR3aa: CARSLGAQETQYF
v_gene: TRBV5-3
abundance: .
j_gene: TRBJ2-5
d_gene: .

CDR3nt: TGTGCCAGCAGTTACTCGATAGACAGAAACACTGAAGCTTTCTTT
CDR3aa: CASSYSIDRNTEAFF
v_gene: TRBV6-6
abundance: once
j_gene: TRBJ1-1
d_gene: .

CDR3nt: TGCGCCAGCAGCTTGGAGGGGGTATATAATGAAAAACTGTTTTTT
CDR3aa: CASSLEGVYNEKLFF
v_gene: TRBV5-1
abundance: .
j_gene: TRBJ1-4
d_gene: .

CDR3nt: TGTGCCAGCAGCCCCGACATCCGGGAAAAACTGTTTTTT
CDR3aa: CASSPDIREKLFF
v_gene: TRBV5-4
abundance: .
j_gene: TRBJ1-4
d_gene: .

CDR3nt: TGCGCCAGCAGCCAAGAGGCCCCGGGGGCGAGGGGCTACACCTTC
CDR3aa: CASSQEAPGARGYTF
v_gene: TRBV4-3
abundance: .
j_gene: TRBJ1-2
d_gene: .